The 26 T cell receptor beta chains in this list originate from one sample, sequenced in a study of regulatory T cells in long-lasting Graves disease. Time point indicated: persistent/refractory GD, antithyroid drugs over 5 years with positive TRAb. Construction of the TCR library relied on RNA isolated from PBMCs. HTBI primers from iRepertoire and Arm-PCR of CDR3 regions yielded the TCR beta libraries. MiXCR was run by TCRdb on the multiplex PCR reads, yielding one entry per CDR3 protein. The sample has almost 350,000 distinct CDR3 sequences, 15% to 20% seen once. The sequencing used peripheral blood mononuclear cells (PBMCs), collected when the disease was refractory, from a patient treated with antithyroid drugs. The receptors derive from a female donor with Graves disease.

This chain links TRBV19 with TRBJ2-5; 7 bases align to TRBD1. Trimming at V came to 5 bases and at J to 5 bases, leaving 11 bases not matched to a gene. The CDR3 contains 15 residues. The germline V gene has CDR1 LNHDA and CDR2 SQIVND (reference sequence). This CDR3 reads CASSSPRQGLETQYF. The CDR3 DNA reads as TGTGCCAGTAGTTCCCCTCGACAGGGATTGGAGACCCAGTACTTC.

The rearrangement uses TRBV5-1 and TRBJ1-2, with a possible D match to TRBD1 (6 bases). Germline assignment: CDR1 SGHRS and CDR2 YFSETQ. The V gene lost 6 bases and the J gene lost 4 bases, with 16 bases spanning the gap. The CDR3 is made up of 14 amino acids. The DNA for the CDR3 is TGCGCCAGCACTTTGTCAGGGGAGAGCTATGGCTACACCTTC. Its translation: CASTLSGESYGYTF.

This clonotype has a count of ten or more. J is TRBJ2-7 and V is TRBV12-3 or TRBV12-4; possibly TRBD1 for D (5 bases). The ends were cut back, 4 bases at V and 4 bases at J, with 11 bases in the middle. The CDR3 contains 13 residues. The CDR3 DNA reads TGTGCCAGCAGTTCCCGACAGCAGTACGAGCAGTACTTC. Protein sequence: CASSSRQQYEQYF.

This clonotype appeared many times. This rearrangement joins TRBV6-1 to TRBJ1-1, with a possible D match to TRBD1 (6 bases). The CDR3 runs 13 residues. CDR1 is MNHNS, CDR2 SASEGT, per germline. V was clipped by 7 bases and J by 1 base, with 10 bases between them. CDR3 sequence: CASNRQANTEAFF. Written as DNA, the CDR3 is TGTGCCAGCAATAGACAGGCGAACACTGAAGCTTTCTTT.

This clonotype was counted ten times or more. The chain uses TRBV28 and TRBJ2-7; maybe TRBD1 (6 bases). Trimming took 10 bases from V and 3 from J, leaving 19 bases between them. Germline CDR1 is MDHEN and CDR2 is SYDVKM. The CDR3 spans 14 residues. The CDR3 here is CATQGYGGYYEQYF. DNA for the CDR3: TGTGCCACCCAGGGGTATGGAGGCTACTACGAGCAGTACTTC.

The chain links TRBV11-2 to TRBJ2-3; D perhaps matches TRBD2 (6 bases). This CDR3 contains 19 residues. Trimming removed 1 base from V and 0 bases from J, with 20 bases in between. From germline, CDR1 is SGHAT and CDR2 FQNNGV. In DNA form, the CDR3 reads TGTGCCAGCAGCTTAGGGCTTGTGGGGGGACGGCCTAGCACAGATACGCAGTATTTT. Translated, it gives CASSLGLVGGRPSTDTQYF.

This clonotype was detected only a few times. This chain links TRBV9 with TRBJ2-2; 10 bases line up with TRBD2. Germline CDR1 reads SGDLS; CDR2 reads YYNGEE. With V trimmed by 4 bases and J by 4 bases, 10 bases remained unmatched. This CDR3 spans 17 amino acids. The CDR3 nucleotides read TGTGCCAGCAGCAATCGAGCGGGAGGGCCAGGCACCGGGGAGCTGTTTTTT. Amino acids: CASSNRAGGPGTGELFF.

By share, this clonotype counts as medium-sized. J is TRBJ2-7 and V is TRBV20-1; 10 bases match TRBD2. CDR1 is DFQATT and CDR2 is SNEGSKA in the germline V gene (reference sequence). The CDR3 totals 15 residues. Unmatched junction bases numbered 11, after V lost 4 bases and J lost 5 bases. In DNA form, the CDR3 reads TGCAGTGCTACCCACTGGCTAGCGGGAGTTGACGAGCAGTACTTC. This gives the protein CSATHWLAGVDEQYF.

The chain combines TRBV4-1 with TRBJ1-2; D perhaps matches TRBD1 (6 bases). The germline V gene encodes CDR1 MGHRA and CDR2 YSYEKL. Trimming cost V 0 bases and J 6 bases, with 20 bases left between them. CDR3 length: 17 amino acids. CDR3 DNA: TGCGCCAGCAGCCAAGATTGGGGGCAACCCTTCTATCATGGCTACACCTTC. Translation: CASSQDWGQPFYHGYTF.

This clonotype appeared many times. V and J are TRBV24-1 and TRBJ1-2, with 8 bases matching TRBD1. Germline loops: CDR1 KGHDR, CDR2 SFDVKD. CDR3 size: 12 residues. V dropped 9 bases and J dropped 8; count of bases not matched to a gene: 7. The CDR3: CATGAGQGGYTF. CDR3 DNA: TGTGCCACCGGGGCCGGACAGGGCGGCTACACCTTC.

This clonotype was counted only a few times. V is TRBV18 and J is TRBJ1-3; a weak D match, TRBD1 (5 bases). The CDR3 spans 15 residues. The germline V gene has CDR1 KGHSH and CDR2 LQKENI. Trimming took off 5 bases at V and 4 bases at J, with 15 bases between the two ends. The CDR3 loop reads CASSYGTAPGNTIYF. DNA of the CDR3: TGTGCCAGCTCATACGGGACGGCGCCCGGAAACACCATATATTTT.

This clonotype appeared many times. This sequence joins TRBV2 and TRBJ1-2, with D uncertain. Germline V CDR1 and CDR2: SNHLY, FYNNEI. The CDR3 is 14 residues long. The V end was cut by 7 bases, the J end by 3 bases, with 15 bases between. Written as DNA, the CDR3 is TGTGCCAGCACTGGGCCTTTCGCCCACTATGGCTACACCTTC. Translating gives CASTGPFAHYGYTF.

The chain employs TRBV20-1 and TRBJ2-1, with D unclear. The germline CDR1 and CDR2 sequences are DFQATT and SNEGSKA (reference sequence). The length of the CDR3 is 13 residues. Trimming cost V 1 base and J 2 bases, with 6 bases left between them. The CDR3 sequence is CSARARTYNEQFF. Written as DNA, the CDR3 is TGCAGTGCTAGAGCCCGGACCTACAATGAGCAGTTCTTC.

This clonotype was detected many times. The rearrangement links TRBV6-1 to TRBJ1-2, with a tentative D call TRBD1 (6 bases). There are 15 residues in the CDR3. Trimming removed 2 bases at V and 0 bases at J, with 10 bases between. Germline loops: CDR1 MNHNS, CDR2 SASEGT. CDR3 region: CASSEHDRSNYGYTF. The CDR3 region has the DNA TGTGCCAGCAGTGAACATGACAGGTCTAACTATGGCTACACCTTC.

The CDR3 here is CASSYFGSPMNTEAFF. Here the CDR3 DNA reads TGTGCCAGCAGTTACTTCGGCAGTCCTATGAACACTGAAGCTTTCTTT. This chain uses TRBV6-8 with TRBJ1-1; D remains ambiguous. The germline V gene encodes CDR1 MNHGY and CDR2 SAAAGT. The CDR3 has 16 amino acids. Deletions cut 1 base from V and 0 bases from J, with 12 bases between.

The chain has TRBV9 and TRBJ2-7; 16 bases map to TRBD2. J lost 2 bases, V lost 0 bases, and 2 bases had no gene match. Germline V lookup: CDR1 SGDLS, CDR2 YYNGEE. The CDR3 length is 17 residues. CDR3 nucleotides: TGTGCCAGCAGCGTAGTAGGGACTAGCGGGGGGGCCTACGAGCAGTACTTC. It specifies CASSVVGTSGGAYEQYF. The variable domain in full, with the rest retrieved from reference TRBV9 and TRBJ2-7, is DSGVTQTPKHLITATGQRVTLRCSPRSGDLSVYWYQQSLDQGLQFLIQYYNGEERAKGNILERFSAQQFPDLHSELNLSSLELGDSALYFCASSVVGTSGGAYEQYFGPGTRLTVT.

This clonotype occurred many times. The V gene is TRBV6-1, the J gene TRBJ1-1, with D perhaps matching TRBD1 (5 bases). The CDR3 has 15 amino acids. Germline CDR1 MNHNS, CDR2 SASEGT. Trimming took 7 bases from V and 5 from J, leaving 20 bases between them. CDR3: CASITVQGRNTEAFF. CDR3 in DNA: TGTGCCAGCATCACAGTTCAGGGACGGAATACTGAAGCTTTCTTT.

This clonotype was observed many times. The rearrangement uses TRBV28 and TRBJ1-5; 11 positions agree with TRBD1. The junction had 4 bases not matched to a gene; V was cut back by 2 bases and J by 7 bases. Germline V lookup: CDR1 MDHEN, CDR2 SYDVKM. The CDR3 has 15 residues. The CDR3 sequence: CASSLPGTGGQPQHF. CDR3 DNA: TGTGCCAGCAGTTTACCCGGGACAGGGGGACAGCCCCAGCATTTT.

Only a few counts were recorded for this clonotype. The rearrangement joins TRBV5-8 to TRBJ1-4; 8 bases are a match to TRBD1. Trimming at V came to 2 bases and at J to 7 bases, leaving 13 bases not matched to a gene. The germline CDR1 and CDR2 sequences are SGHTS and YDEGEE. The CDR3 loop spans 17 amino acids. This chain's CDR3 is CASSLGLLTGDGEKLFF. In DNA form, the CDR3 reads TGTGCCAGCAGCTTAGGACTTCTGACAGGGGATGGTGAAAAACTGTTTTTT. The full variable domain, with the rest looked up from reference TRBV5-8 and TRBJ1-4, is EAGVTQSPTHLIKTRGQQATLRCSPISGHTSVYWYQQALGLGLQFLLWYDEGEERNRGNFPPRFSGRQFPNYSSELNVNALELEDSALYLCASSLGLLTGDGEKLFFGSGTQLSVL.

DNA for the CDR3: TGTGCCAGCTCACCTGGACAGGGGAGGAATTCACCCCTCCACTTT. Translation: CASSPGQGRNSPLHF. This chain joins TRBV18 and TRBJ1-6; 9 bases are shared with TRBD1. Germline-derived CDR1 and CDR2 are KGHSH and LQKENI. The CDR3 is made up of 15 amino acids. V lost 3 bases, J lost 7 bases, and 4 bases stayed unmatched.

The V call is TRBV12-3 or TRBV12-4, the J call TRBJ1-3; possible D gene TRBD1, 5 bases. V was trimmed by 7 bases and J by 0 bases, leaving 13 bases between them. This CDR3 contains 15 residues. CDR3 coding DNA: TGTGCCAGCAACCAGGGAGGTTTCTCTGGAAACACCATATATTTT. Protein: CASNQGGFSGNTIYF.

This clonotype was observed at least ten times. V gene TRBV3-1 combines with J gene TRBJ1-4; D not resolved. Germline values: CDR1 LGHDT, CDR2 YNNKEL (reference sequence). The CDR3 is 14 amino acids. V was cut by 1 base and J by 1 base, with 4 bases left in between. CDR3 nucleotides: TGTGCCAGCAGCCAAGGGGTAACTAATGAAAAACTGTTTTTT. It specifies CASSQGVTNEKLFF.

This rearrangement joins TRBV20-1 to TRBJ1-3, with D unresolved. V gave up 3 bases and J gave up 0 bases, with 9 bases separating them. Germline CDR1 reads DFQATT; CDR2 reads SNEGSKA (reference sequence). CDR3 size: 14 residues. The chain's CDR3 is CSASGGVSGNTIYF. Here the CDR3 DNA reads TGCAGTGCTAGCGGTGGCGTCTCTGGAAACACCATATATTTT.

This clonotype was observed many times. The V call is TRBV12-3 or TRBV12-4, the J call TRBJ2-4, with 9 nucleotides matching TRBD1. The CDR3 runs to 17 residues. Trimming at V came to 2 bases and at J to 7 bases, leaving 12 bases not matched to a gene. The DNA for the CDR3 is TGTGCCAGCAGTTTATCTCTCCCGGGACAGGGTATGAACATTCAGTACTTC. It encodes CASSLSLPGQGMNIQYF.

The chain recombines TRBV25-1 with TRBJ1-3; D unclear. Between the trimmed V and J ends, which lost 4 bases and 0 bases, there was a span of 10 bases. Germline loops: CDR1 MGHDK, CDR2 SYGVNS. CDR3 length: 15 amino acids. Here the CDR3 DNA reads TGTGCCAGCAGTGTTTCTACGGACTCTGGAAACACCATATATTTT. This codes for CASSVSTDSGNTIYF.

This clonotype was recorded many times. The chain couples TRBV3-1 to TRBJ1-5; D gene unclear. In germline, CDR1 is LGHDT, CDR2 YNNKEL (reference sequence). The CDR3 length is 13 residues. The V end was cut by 3 bases, the J end by 4 bases, with 7 bases between. CDR3 in amino acids: CASSQRTNQPQHF. The CDR3 nucleotides are TGTGCCAGCAGCCAGAGGACGAATCAGCCCCAGCATTTT.